One T cell receptor (beta chain) is described in this entry. The CDR3 has 17 amino acids. Trimming took 2 bases from V and 1 from J, leaving 17 bases between them. The germline gives CDR1 LGHNA, CDR2 YSLEER. The source of the sample is a study of blood T cell repertoires in COVID-19. Profiling relied on immunoSEQ multiplex PCR, and the TCRdb table lists in-frame clones only, not all of them. The data show 410,000 or so clones, around 91% seen once. The clonotype originates from a woman aged 40 to 55 with COVID-19, enrolled during active disease. The V and J genes are TRBV4-3 and TRBJ1-2; no firm D call. Sequencing input: peripheral blood. CDR3 in amino acids: CASSQFSILDDNYGYTF. DNA for the CDR3: TGCGCCAGCAGCCAATTTTCTATACTCGATGATAACTATGGCTACACCTTC.